Listed below are T cell receptor beta chains from one sample, sequenced in a study of technical replicates of blood from a few donors. Only in-frame clones appear in the TCRdb table, and some are missing; sequencing was by immunoSEQ multiplex PCR. The table shows 12,000 or so clones, with over 85% occurring only once. Sample: PBMCs. Every receptor here comes from a human donor in good health. Both conserved end residues are part of each CDR3. Fields, in order: clone size, V gene, J gene, D gene, CDR3 protein, CDR3 DNA. The D gene is left open where the match is weak. Some rows mark clone size as missing; the rest say once, few, many or name a class of expanded clone.

clone_size: once; v_call: TRBV12-5; j_call: TRBJ1-5; d_call: .; cdr3_aa: CASGLVLGRPNQPQHF; cdr3_nt: TGTGCTAGTGGTTTGGTACTGGGGAGACCCAATCAGCCCCAGCATTTT
clone_size: .; v_call: TRBV6-5; j_call: TRBJ2-5; d_call: TRBD1; cdr3_aa: CASSGGTGVETQYF; cdr3_nt: TGTGCCAGCAGTGGTGGGACAGGGGTGGAGACCCAGTACTTC
clone_size: .; v_call: TRBV5-1; j_call: TRBJ1-1; d_call: TRBD1; cdr3_aa: CASSSGQGGKAFF; cdr3_nt: TGCGCCAGCAGCTCCGGACAGGGGGGGAAAGCTTTCTTT
clone_size: .; v_call: TRBV30; j_call: TRBJ1-2; d_call: TRBD1; cdr3_aa: CAWSTPGQGNYGYTF; cdr3_nt: TGTGCCTGGAGTACTCCGGGACAGGGGAACTATGGCTACACCTTC
clone_size: .; v_call: TRBV30; j_call: TRBJ2-2; d_call: .; cdr3_aa: CAWSLSVTNTGELFF; cdr3_nt: TGTGCCTGGAGTCTGTCAGTTACGAACACCGGGGAGCTGTTTTTT
clone_size: .; v_call: TRBV28; j_call: TRBJ1-2; d_call: .; cdr3_aa: CASSTGGLDGYTF; cdr3_nt: TGTGCCAGCAGCACCGGGGGGCTCGATGGCTACACCTTC
clone_size: .; v_call: TRBV5-6; j_call: TRBJ1-2; d_call: .; cdr3_aa: CASTLRGGPSVHTF; cdr3_nt: TGTGCCAGCACTCTGCGGGGGGGGCCTTCTGTCCACACCTTC
clone_size: once; v_call: TRBV6-5; j_call: TRBJ2-7; d_call: TRBD1; cdr3_aa: CASSSPGQKYEQYF; cdr3_nt: TGTGCCAGCAGTTCCCCGGGACAGAAGTACGAGCAGTACTTC
clone_size: .; v_call: TRBV11-2; j_call: TRBJ2-1; d_call: .; cdr3_aa: CASSSGQWAHNEQFF; cdr3_nt: TGTGCCAGCAGTTCAGGACAATGGGCCCACAATGAGCAGTTCTTC
clone_size: .; v_call: TRBV4-2; j_call: TRBJ1-5; d_call: .; cdr3_aa: CASSQDRDQGQPQHF; cdr3_nt: TGTGCCAGCAGCCAAGACAGGGATCAGGGTCAGCCCCAGCATTTT
clone_size: once; v_call: TRBV28; j_call: TRBJ2-1; d_call: TRBD2; cdr3_aa: CASSLVAGVGNEQFF; cdr3_nt: TGTGCCAGCAGTTTAGTAGCGGGAGTTGGCAATGAGCAGTTCTTC
clone_size: .; v_call: TRBV27; j_call: TRBJ2-7; d_call: TRBD2; cdr3_aa: CASRWTSGSYEQYF; cdr3_nt: TGTGCCAGCAGGTGGACTAGCGGCTCCTACGAGCAGTACTTC
clone_size: .; v_call: TRBV2; j_call: TRBJ1-5; d_call: .; cdr3_aa: CASSEEWGGDQPQHF; cdr3_nt: TGTGCCAGCAGTGAAGAGTGGGGGGGAGATCAGCCCCAGCATTTT
clone_size: once; v_call: TRBV15; j_call: TRBJ1-5; d_call: .; cdr3_aa: CATSRVGSPKISNQPQHF; cdr3_nt: TGTGCCACCAGCAGAGTCGGGTCCCCAAAAATAAGCAATCAGCCCCAGCATTTT
clone_size: .; v_call: TRBV6-5; j_call: TRBJ1-1; d_call: .; cdr3_aa: CASSYSAARGTEAFF; cdr3_nt: TGTGCCAGCAGTTACTCGGCAGCCCGGGGCACTGAAGCTTTCTTT
clone_size: .; v_call: TRBV7-2; j_call: TRBJ2-7; d_call: .; cdr3_aa: CASSPRRVGEQYF; cdr3_nt: TGTGCCAGCAGCCCACGTCGGGTGGGCGAGCAGTACTTC
clone_size: .; v_call: TRBV25-1; j_call: TRBJ2-5; d_call: TRBD2; cdr3_aa: CASSVDAAGRETQYF; cdr3_nt: TGTGCCAGCAGTGTTGACGCAGCGGGGCGAGAGACCCAGTACTTC
clone_size: .; v_call: TRBV5-1; j_call: TRBJ2-2; d_call: TRBD1; cdr3_aa: CASSLARDRVAGELFF; cdr3_nt: TGCGCCAGCAGCTTGGCTCGGGACAGGGTTGCCGGGGAGCTGTTTTTT
clone_size: .; v_call: TRBV28; j_call: TRBJ2-7; d_call: .; cdr3_aa: CASSLLAYEQYF; cdr3_nt: TGTGCCAGCAGTTTACTTGCGTACGAGCAGTACTTC
clone_size: .; v_call: TRBV9; j_call: TRBJ2-7; d_call: .; cdr3_aa: CASSVARETGEQYF; cdr3_nt: TGTGCCAGCAGCGTAGCACGGGAGACCGGCGAGCAGTACTTC
clone_size: .; v_call: TRBV7-9; j_call: TRBJ2-3; d_call: .; cdr3_aa: CASSQEDTDTQYF; cdr3_nt: TGTGCCAGCAGCCAGGAGGACACAGATACGCAGTATTTT
clone_size: .; v_call: TRBV18; j_call: TRBJ2-7; d_call: .; cdr3_aa: CASSPGHSYEQYF; cdr3_nt: TGTGCCAGCTCACCGGGACACTCCTACGAGCAGTACTTC
clone_size: .; v_call: TRBV27; j_call: TRBJ2-1; d_call: TRBD2; cdr3_aa: CASGGLRGRAYNEQFF; cdr3_nt: TGTGCCAGCGGGGGGCTACGCGGGAGGGCCTACAATGAGCAGTTCTTC
clone_size: .; v_call: TRBV25-1; j_call: TRBJ1-3; d_call: .; cdr3_aa: CASSEIKHSYSGNTIYF; cdr3_nt: TGTGCCAGCAGTGAAATAAAGCACAGCTACTCTGGAAACACCATATATTTT
clone_size: .; v_call: TRBV7-2; j_call: TRBJ2-1; d_call: TRBD2; cdr3_aa: CASSSPGLRQFF; cdr3_nt: TGTGCCAGCAGCTCACCGGGACTAAGGCAGTTCTTC
clone_size: .; v_call: TRBV29-1; j_call: TRBJ1-5; d_call: .; cdr3_aa: CSVGEGNQPQHF; cdr3_nt: TGCAGCGTAGGGGAAGGCAATCAGCCCCAGCATTTT
clone_size: .; v_call: TRBV15; j_call: TRBJ2-1; d_call: TRBD2; cdr3_aa: CATSRAPSGRPYEQFF; cdr3_nt: TGTGCCACCAGCAGAGCTCCTAGCGGGAGGCCCTATGAGCAGTTCTTC
clone_size: .; v_call: TRBV7-9; j_call: TRBJ1-5; d_call: .; cdr3_aa: CASSLGGPDQPQHF; cdr3_nt: TGTGCCAGCAGCTTAGGGGGGCCTGATCAGCCCCAGCATTTT
clone_size: .; v_call: TRBV19; j_call: TRBJ2-3; d_call: TRBD1; cdr3_aa: CASKPTGTDTQYF; cdr3_nt: TGTGCCAGTAAACCGACAGGGACAGATACGCAGTATTTT
clone_size: once; v_call: TRBV9; j_call: TRBJ1-2; d_call: TRBD1; cdr3_aa: CASSVRGGAGDSYGYTF; cdr3_nt: TGTGCCAGCAGCGTAAGAGGGGGCGCAGGAGATTCCTATGGCTACACCTTC
clone_size: .; v_call: TRBV15; j_call: TRBJ2-5; d_call: .; cdr3_aa: CATSRDPSTSWRGETQYF; cdr3_nt: TGTGCCACCAGCAGAGACCCATCTACTAGTTGGAGGGGTGAGACCCAGTACTTC
clone_size: .; v_call: TRBV19; j_call: TRBJ1-2; d_call: .; cdr3_aa: CASRPSDRDYGYTF; cdr3_nt: TGTGCCAGTAGACCATCGGACAGAGACTATGGCTACACCTTC
clone_size: .; v_call: TRBV29-1; j_call: TRBJ1-1; d_call: .; cdr3_aa: CSARPGGNTEAFF; cdr3_nt: TGCAGCGCCCGCCCGGGGGGGAACACTGAAGCTTTCTTT
clone_size: .; v_call: TRBV6-1; j_call: TRBJ2-5; d_call: TRBD2; cdr3_aa: CASTSSVGGEETQYF; cdr3_nt: TGTGCCAGCACCTCATCGGTTGGGGGGGAGGAGACCCAGTACTTC
clone_size: .; v_call: TRBV5-4; j_call: TRBJ2-5; d_call: TRBD2; cdr3_aa: CASSRGGTSGRVQTQYF; cdr3_nt: TGTGCCAGCAGTCGTGGGGGGACTAGCGGGAGGGTACAGACCCAGTACTTC
clone_size: .; v_call: TRBV18; j_call: TRBJ1-1; d_call: .; cdr3_aa: CASSPGENQGAFF; cdr3_nt: TGTGCCAGCTCACCTGGGGAGAACCAGGGGGCTTTCTTT
clone_size: .; v_call: TRBV7-9; j_call: TRBJ2-3; d_call: .; cdr3_aa: CASSPQGGPHTDTQYF; cdr3_nt: TGTGCCAGCAGCCCCCAGGGCGGACCACACACAGATACGCAGTATTTT
clone_size: .; v_call: TRBV7-9; j_call: TRBJ1-5; d_call: .; cdr3_aa: CASSPSGGEGNQPQHF; cdr3_nt: TGTGCCAGCAGCCCGTCGGGGGGCGAGGGCAATCAGCCCCAGCATTTT
clone_size: .; v_call: TRBV30; j_call: TRBJ2-1; d_call: TRBD1; cdr3_aa: CAWTDRWPHEQFF; cdr3_nt: TGTGCCTGGACGGACAGGTGGCCCCATGAGCAGTTCTTC
clone_size: .; v_call: TRBV25-1; j_call: TRBJ2-7; d_call: TRBD1; cdr3_aa: CASSEDLYRGGRYEQYF; cdr3_nt: TGTGCCAGCAGTGAAGACCTATACAGGGGTGGCCGCTACGAGCAGTACTTC
clone_size: .; v_call: TRBV19; j_call: TRBJ2-7; d_call: .; cdr3_aa: CATTGEDYEQYF; cdr3_nt: TGTGCCACCACAGGGGAGGACTACGAGCAGTACTTC
clone_size: .; v_call: TRBV6-5; j_call: TRBJ2-5; d_call: TRBD1; cdr3_aa: CASGPTGYETQYF; cdr3_nt: TGTGCCAGCGGTCCGACAGGGTACGAGACCCAGTACTTC
clone_size: .; v_call: TRBV5-1; j_call: TRBJ2-3; d_call: TRBD2; cdr3_aa: CASSITGLGSGGTQYF; cdr3_nt: TGCGCCAGCAGCATAACAGGACTAGGTAGTGGGGGTACGCAGTATTTT
clone_size: .; v_call: TRBV27; j_call: TRBJ2-5; d_call: TRBD1; cdr3_aa: CASRRTGVETQYF; cdr3_nt: TGTGCCAGCAGACGGACAGGGGTGGAGACCCAGTACTTC
clone_size: once; v_call: TRBV6-1; j_call: TRBJ2-1; d_call: TRBD2; cdr3_aa: CASTLAGDEQFF; cdr3_nt: TGTGCCAGCACCTTGGCGGGGGATGAGCAGTTCTTC
clone_size: .; v_call: TRBV27; j_call: TRBJ2-7; d_call: .; cdr3_aa: CAPKGGAMHEQYF; cdr3_nt: TGTGCCCCCAAAGGAGGGGCTATGCACGAGCAGTACTTC
clone_size: .; v_call: TRBV18; j_call: TRBJ2-3; d_call: TRBD2; cdr3_aa: CASSPWTSGRGDTQYF; cdr3_nt: TGTGCCAGCTCACCCTGGACTAGCGGGAGGGGAGATACGCAGTATTTT
clone_size: .; v_call: TRBV27; j_call: TRBJ2-7; d_call: TRBD1; cdr3_aa: CASSPRGQGEYEQYF; cdr3_nt: TGTGCCAGCAGTCCCCGGGGACAGGGAGAATACGAGCAGTACTTC
clone_size: .; v_call: TRBV11-2; j_call: TRBJ2-2; d_call: .; cdr3_aa: CASSLSGNTGELFF; cdr3_nt: TGTGCCAGCAGCTTATCGGGGAACACCGGGGAGCTGTTTTTT
clone_size: .; v_call: TRBV6-1; j_call: TRBJ2-7; d_call: TRBD2; cdr3_aa: CASSEIRDYGEQYF; cdr3_nt: TGTGCCAGCAGCGAGATACGGGACTACGGCGAGCAGTACTTC
clone_size: .; v_call: TRBV5-1; j_call: TRBJ2-1; d_call: .; cdr3_aa: CASSLVSGDAGEQFF; cdr3_nt: TGCGCCAGCAGCTTGGTGTCGGGGGACGCGGGAGAGCAGTTCTTC
clone_size: .; v_call: TRBV4-1; j_call: TRBJ2-1; d_call: TRBD2; cdr3_aa: CASSTQLAGEGNEQFF; cdr3_nt: TGCGCCAGCAGCACGCAACTAGCGGGAGAGGGTAATGAGCAGTTCTTC
clone_size: .; v_call: TRBV30; j_call: TRBJ2-5; d_call: TRBD2; cdr3_aa: CAGGGRLETQYF; cdr3_nt: TGTGCCGGGGGGGGGAGGTTGGAGACCCAGTACTTC
clone_size: .; v_call: TRBV27; j_call: TRBJ2-2; d_call: TRBD2; cdr3_aa: CASSSGTSGFTGELFF; cdr3_nt: TGTGCCAGCAGTTCCGGGACTAGCGGGTTCACCGGGGAGCTGTTTTTT
clone_size: once; v_call: TRBV27; j_call: TRBJ1-1; d_call: .; cdr3_aa: CASSVSWQTDTEAFF; cdr3_nt: TGTGCCAGCAGTGTGAGTTGGCAGACAGACACTGAAGCTTTCTTT
clone_size: .; v_call: TRBV6-1; j_call: TRBJ1-2; d_call: .; cdr3_aa: CAAGRGNYGYTF; cdr3_nt: TGTGCCGCAGGGCGGGGGAACTATGGCTACACCTTC
clone_size: once; v_call: TRBV5-1; j_call: TRBJ1-1; d_call: TRBD1; cdr3_aa: CASQDRVAAEAFF; cdr3_nt: TGCGCCAGCCAGGACAGGGTGGCGGCTGAAGCTTTCTTT
clone_size: .; v_call: TRBV5-1; j_call: TRBJ2-3; d_call: .; cdr3_aa: CASSLSGFGTDTQYF; cdr3_nt: TGCGCCAGCAGCTTGTCGGGGTTCGGGACAGATACGCAGTATTTT
clone_size: .; v_call: TRBV10-3; j_call: TRBJ1-2; d_call: .; cdr3_aa: CAISAELTYGYTF; cdr3_nt: TGTGCCATCAGTGCCGAACTTACGTATGGCTACACCTTC
clone_size: .; v_call: TRBV11-2; j_call: TRBJ2-5; d_call: .; cdr3_aa: CASSFNSEETQYF; cdr3_nt: TGTGCCAGCAGCTTCAACAGTGAAGAGACCCAGTACTTC